A selection of T cell receptor beta chains follows, all from one sample in a study of response to subunit inactivated influenza vaccine. TCRdb recomputed calls from the RT-PCR reads with MiXCR, one row per CDR3 protein. Among 650,000 to 850,000 distinct CDR3 sequences listed, approximately 15% were seen once. The sample here was PBMCs from blood, taken roughly 2 weeks before vaccination. These TCRs come from a middle-aged man who received an inactivated influenza vaccine. CDR3s include the opening cysteine and the closing phenylalanine or tryptophan. A D gene is named only where the DNA matches it firmly. Clone size is stated in some rows and not others, as once, few, many or a class when expanded.

few TRBJ2-1 TRBV20-1 . CSARAPGISYNEQFF TGCAGTGCTAGAGCACCGGGAATCTCCTACAATGAGCAGTTCTTC
few TRBJ2-1 TRBV6-1 TRBD2 CASRHIAGHNEQFF TGTGCCAGCAGGCACATAGCGGGCCACAATGAGCAGTTCTTC
few TRBJ2-7 TRBV29-1 . CSVSPGRGYEQYF TGCAGCGTTTCACCGGGGCGAGGCTACGAGCAGTACTTC
. TRBJ2-7 TRBV10-3 TRBD1 CATTGGDSYEQYF TGTGCCACGACAGGGGGCGATTCCTACGAGCAGTACTTC
many TRBJ2-1 TRBV4-3 . CASSHGTSASYNEQFF TGCGCCAGCAGCCACGGAACCTCCGCCTCCTACAATGAGCAGTTCTTC
. TRBJ2-2 TRBV10-3 . CAISEQWTNTGELFF TGTGCCATCAGTGAGCAGTGGACGAACACCGGGGAGCTGTTTTTT
few TRBJ2-3 TRBV24-1 . CATSDLRGKTDTQYF TGTGCCACCAGTGATTTAAGGGGGAAGACAGATACGCAGTATTTT
few TRBJ2-3 TRBV30 . CAWSNIPDTQYF TGTGCCTGGAGTAACATACCAGATACGCAGTATTTT
. TRBJ2-6 TRBV11-2 TRBD2 CASSSPTSGSGANVLTF TGTGCCAGCAGCTCGCCGACTAGCGGCTCTGGGGCCAACGTCCTGACTTTC
. TRBJ2-5 TRBV19 TRBD2 CASRKAGGLRGTQYF TGTGCCAGTAGGAAAGCGGGAGGGCTCCGTGGAACCCAGTACTTC
. TRBJ2-5 TRBV4-2 . CASSQDDRTQETQYF TGTGCCAGCAGCCAAGATGACAGGACCCAAGAGACCCAGTACTTC
few TRBJ2-2 TRBV15 TRBD2 CATSRDRSGGAEGGELFF TGTGCCACCAGCAGAGATCGAAGCGGGGGGGCTGAGGGCGGGGAGCTGTTTTTT
few TRBJ2-2 TRBV4-3 . CASSQDWAALTQNTGELFF TGCGCCAGCAGCCAAGATTGGGCAGCTTTAACTCAAAACACCGGGGAGCTGTTTTTT
. TRBJ1-1 TRBV6-1 TRBD1 CASRRQGAAEAFF TGTGCCAGCAGAAGACAGGGGGCCGCTGAAGCTTTCTTT
few TRBJ2-3 TRBV18 TRBD2 CASSPPTGGPDTQYF TGTGCCAGCTCACCACCGACGGGAGGCCCAGATACGCAGTATTTT
. TRBJ1-1 TRBV19 . CASSVRVLESPEAFF TGTGCCAGTAGTGTTAGGGTGCTGGAGAGCCCTGAAGCTTTCTTT
. TRBJ2-6 TRBV28 TRBD1 CASRETGQGAGANVLTF TGTGCCAGCAGGGAAACGGGACAGGGGGCTGGGGCCAACGTCCTGACTTTC
. TRBJ2-1 TRBV5-1 TRBD2 CASSPRTSGTYNEQFF TGCGCCAGCAGCCCGAGGACTAGCGGGACCTACAATGAGCAGTTCTTC
few TRBJ2-4 TRBV2 . CASKRQPLAKNIQYF TGTGCCAGCAAGCGGCAACCGCTAGCCAAAAACATTCAGTACTTC
few TRBJ2-7 TRBV20-1 . CSARGSSGYEQYF TGCAGTGCTAGAGGGTCAAGCGGCTACGAGCAGTACTTC
few TRBJ1-5 TRBV5-5 . CASSPAGLVNQPQHF TGTGCCAGCAGCCCCGCAGGATTGGTAAATCAGCCCCAGCATTTT
few TRBJ2-5 TRBV5-1 TRBD1 CASRSTGVQETQYF TGCGCCAGCAGATCGACAGGGGTCCAAGAGACCCAGTACTTC
few TRBJ1-1 TRBV4-3 TRBD1 CASSLDRATNTEAFF TGCGCCAGCAGCCTGGACAGGGCAACGAACACTGAAGCTTTCTTT
many TRBJ1-1 TRBV5-1 . CASSFGQSNTEAFF TGCGCCAGCAGCTTTGGACAGAGCAACACTGAAGCTTTCTTT
. TRBJ1-2 TRBV28 TRBD1 CASRPPGGQGGGYTF TGTGCCAGCAGACCCCCGGGGGGACAGGGAGGGGGCTACACCTTC
. TRBJ2-7 TRBV5-1 . CASSLGGQDIRRQYF TGCGCCAGCAGCTTGGGGGGGCAGGACATCCGTCGGCAGTACTTC
many TRBJ2-1 TRBV11-2 TRBD2 CASSTQIAGAVERLNEQFF TGTGCCAGCAGCACCCAAATAGCGGGAGCGGTTGAGAGGCTAAATGAGCAGTTCTTC
. TRBJ2-5 TRBV7-9 TRBD2 CASSPPAGAMETQYF TGTGCCAGCAGCCCACCAGCGGGAGCGATGGAGACCCAGTACTTC
few TRBJ2-7 TRBV3-1 . CASSLHTLAYEQYF TGTGCCAGCAGCCTGCATACTTTGGCCTACGAGCAGTACTTC
many TRBJ2-7 TRBV28 . CASSRPRGYRYEQYF TGTGCCAGCAGCCGCCCCAGGGGCTACCGCTACGAGCAGTACTTC
. TRBJ2-7 TRBV7-9 . CASSSLSGRGSYEQYF TGTGCCAGCAGCTCTCTATCCGGGAGAGGGTCCTACGAGCAGTACTTC
few TRBJ2-3 TRBV24-1 . CATSESSSGTQYF TGTGCCACCAGTGAGTCCTCTAGTGGTACGCAGTATTTT
. TRBJ2-5 TRBV12-3/TRBV12-4 TRBD2 CASSLGSSGETQYF TGTGCCAGCAGCTTAGGATCTAGCGGAGAGACCCAGTACTTC
few TRBJ1-5 TRBV6-2/TRBV6-3 . CASSPVGINQPQHF TGTGCCAGCAGCCCTGTGGGGATTAATCAGCCCCAGCATTTT
. TRBJ2-7 TRBV2 . CASSENRDPYEQYF TGTGCCAGCAGTGAAAACCGGGACCCCTACGAGCAGTACTTC
. TRBJ2-1 TRBV11-1 . CASSLALRGGDEQFF TGTGCCAGCAGCTTAGCACTGCGGGGAGGTGATGAGCAGTTCTTC
few TRBJ2-1 TRBV7-2 . CASSLGLVLSNEQFF TGTGCCAGCAGCTTAGGGTTGGTCCTTAGCAATGAGCAGTTCTTC
. TRBJ2-2 TRBV12-3/TRBV12-4 TRBD2 CANGGWGTGELFF TGTGCCAACGGGGGGTGGGGCACCGGGGAGCTGTTTTTT
few TRBJ1-6 TRBV7-2 . CASSLTRWNSPLHF TGTGCCAGCAGCTTAACCAGGTGGAATTCACCCCTCCACTTT
few TRBJ2-1 TRBV7-2 . CASSLAGTRSYNEQFF TGTGCCAGCAGCTTAGCCGGAACCCGCTCCTACAATGAGCAGTTCTTC
. TRBJ2-2 TRBV27 . CASSSGHLGLFF TGTGCCAGCAGTTCGGGGCATCTTGGGCTGTTTTTT
. TRBJ2-5 TRBV20-1 TRBD2 CSARRTSGGAVRETQYF TGCAGTGCACGAAGGACTAGCGGGGGGGCTGTTAGAGAGACCCAGTACTTC
many TRBJ2-3 TRBV28 . CAATRTSLTDTQYF TGTGCCGCCACCCGGACAAGCCTCACAGATACGCAGTATTTT
few TRBJ1-2 TRBV7-2 . CASSGIPTDSYGYTF TGTGCCAGCAGCGGGATCCCGACAGACTCCTATGGCTACACCTTC
. TRBJ1-2 TRBV4-2 . CASSQRHGGQDYGYTF TGTGCCAGCAGCCAACGTCACGGGGGGCAAGACTATGGCTACACCTTC
. TRBJ2-3 TRBV7-2 . CASSRLDGEPDTQYF TGTGCCAGCAGCCGACTCGACGGGGAACCTGATACGCAGTATTTT
. TRBJ2-7 TRBV9 TRBD1 CASSVGAGTGGEQYF TGTGCCAGCAGCGTAGGTGCCGGGACAGGGGGCGAGCAGTACTTC
. TRBJ2-5 TRBV20-1 TRBD2 CSATRAGGPRQETQYF TGCAGTGCTACCCGGGCGGGAGGGCCTCGGCAAGAGACCCAGTACTTC
many TRBJ1-2 TRBV12-3/TRBV12-4 . CASSLVGYGYTF TGTGCCAGCAGTTTGGTGGGATATGGCTACACCTTC